These T cell receptor beta chains were read from a single sample in a study of blood T cell repertoires in COVID-19. The assay was immunoSEQ multiplex PCR, and TCRdb's table has in-frame clones only and misses some. This sample has over 250,000 clones, with 70% to 85% found just once. Sequences were obtained from peripheral blood. All receptors derive from a woman of 80 years or more with acute or convalescent COVID-19. The CDR3 runs from the conserved cysteine through the conserved F or W. The D gene is left open where the match is weak. Some rows have no size entry. The others give once, few or many, or a class for an expanded clone.

>TRBJ1-2|NA|TRBV7-9|TRBD1
CASSLGGQLNIIYGYTF
TGTGCCAGCAGCTTAGGGGGACAGCTCAACATAATCTATGGCTACACCTTC
>TRBJ1-1|NA|TRBV18|NA
CASSLRGATNTEAFF
TGTGCCAGCTCACTCCGAGGAGCGACGAACACTGAAGCTTTCTTT
>TRBJ2-1|NA|TRBV10-3|NA
CAIRSAGQIYNEQFF
TGTGCCATCAGATCGGCGGGACAGATTTACAATGAGCAGTTCTTC
>TRBJ1-2|NA|TRBV6-5|NA
CASSYGGRNYGYTF
TGTGCCAGCAGTTACGGAGGGCGCAACTATGGCTACACCTTC
>TRBJ2-1|once|TRBV11-2|TRBD2
CASSVRGLEIYNEQFF
TGTGCCAGCAGTGTCAGGGGACTAGAGATCTACAATGAGCAGTTCTTC
>TRBJ1-3|once|TRBV6-5|NA
CASSYGRSGNTIYF
TGTGCCAGCAGTTACGGCCGCTCTGGAAACACCATATATTTT
>TRBJ2-7|NA|TRBV10-3|NA
CAISEAGGYEQYF
TGTGCCATCAGTGAAGCAGGCGGGTACGAGCAGTACTTC
>TRBJ2-1|few|TRBV3-1/TRBV3-2|TRBD2
CASSPGLARLVFF
TGTGCCAGCAGCCCGGGACTAGCCCGGTTGGTGTTCTTC
>TRBJ2-1|NA|TRBV3-1/TRBV3-2|TRBD2
CASSQGGTYNEQFF
TGTGCCAGCAGCCAGGGGGGGACCTACAATGAGCAGTTCTTC
>TRBJ2-3|NA|TRBV19|TRBD1
CASRRTGRTDTQYF
TGTGCCAGTAGGCGGACAGGTAGAACAGATACGCAGTATTTT
>TRBJ2-5|NA|TRBV6-7|TRBD2
CASTFPRAGGLSKETQYF
TGTGCCAGCACCTTCCCTCGAGCGGGAGGGCTTTCTAAAGAGACCCAGTACTTC
>TRBJ2-2|few|TRBV11-2|TRBD1
CASTRTGNTGELFF
TGTGCCAGCACCCGGACAGGGAACACCGGGGAGCTGTTTTTT
>TRBJ1-5|NA|TRBV29-1|NA
CSVAQGGMTQHF
TGCAGCGTTGCACAGGGAGGGATGACCCAGCATTTT
>TRBJ1-5|many|TRBV5-1|NA
CASSLDMAQPQHF
TGCGCCAGCAGCTTGGATATGGCCCAGCCCCAGCATTTT
>TRBJ1-6|NA|TRBV30|TRBD1
CAWSPKGQGGSPLHF
TGTGCCTGGAGCCCGAAAGGACAGGGTGGCTCACCCCTCCACTTT
>TRBJ2-3|NA|TRBV5-6|TRBD2
CASSLVIAGPTDTQYF
TGTGCCAGCAGCTTAGTCATAGCGGGGCCCACAGATACGCAGTATTTT
>TRBJ1-1|NA|TRBV3-1/TRBV3-2|NA
CASSQSAASHTEAFF
TGTGCCAGCAGCCAAAGCGCCGCGTCACACACTGAAGCTTTCTTT
>TRBJ2-3|NA|TRBV29-1|TRBD1
CSVGQGGDTQYF
TGCAGCGTTGGACAGGGGGGTGATACGCAGTATTTT
>TRBJ1-4|NA|TRBV5-6|TRBD1
CASSPGPDRGTEKLFF
TGTGCCAGCAGCCCGGGACCCGACAGGGGGACTGAAAAACTGTTTTTT
>TRBJ2-3|NA|TRBV5-1|NA
CASSLGLEADTQYF
TGCGCCAGCAGCTTGGGACTAGAAGCAGATACGCAGTATTTT
>TRBJ2-7|NA|TRBV19|NA
CASSIGAGTYEQYF
TGTGCCAGTAGTATAGGCGCGGGAACCTACGAGCAGTACTTC
>TRBJ2-2|NA|TRBV5-1|NA
CASSHGRGNTGELFF
TGCGCCAGCAGCCACGGGAGAGGAAACACCGGGGAGCTGTTTTTT
>TRBJ1-4|NA|TRBV30|NA
CAWSVHSREKLFF
TGTGCCTGGAGTGTTCACTCGAGGGAAAAACTGTTTTTT
>TRBJ2-7|NA|TRBV5-1|NA
CASSLGAVGAYEQYF
TGCGCCAGCAGCTTGGGGGCCGTAGGGGCATACGAGCAGTACTTC
>TRBJ2-7|NA|TRBV2|TRBD1
CATGTGVYEQYF
TGTGCCACCGGGACAGGGGTGTACGAGCAGTACTTC
>TRBJ2-5|NA|TRBV2|NA
CASSAGGDATQYF
TGTGCCAGCAGCGCTGGAGGGGACGCGACCCAGTACTTC
>TRBJ1-2|NA|TRBV19|TRBD1
CASSPRDRSYGYTF
TGTGCCAGTAGTCCCCGGGACAGGTCCTATGGCTACACCTTC
>TRBJ2-3|few|TRBV10-1|TRBD2
CASSESVGTSGRGDTQYF
TGCGCCAGCAGTGAGTCGGTGGGGACTAGCGGGAGAGGGGATACGCAGTATTTT
>TRBJ1-4|once|TRBV6-5|NA
CASSPRGREKLFF
TGTGCCAGCAGCCCCCGGGGTCGCGAAAAACTGTTTTTT
>TRBJ2-7|NA|TRBV18|NA
CASSQGLTNYEQYF
TGTGCCAGTTCACAAGGACTAACTAACTACGAGCAGTACTTC
>TRBJ1-5|NA|TRBV3-1/TRBV3-2|NA
CASSPGGLGNQPQHF
TGTGCCAGCAGCCCAGGAGGGCTTGGCAATCAGCCCCAGCATTTT
>TRBJ2-5|NA|TRBV9|TRBD2
CASSVAASGGTQETQYF
TGTGCCAGCAGCGTAGCGGCCAGCGGGGGGACCCAAGAGACCCAGTACTTC
>TRBJ2-2|NA|TRBV5-4|NA
CASSLATGELFF
TGTGCCAGCAGCTTGGCGACCGGGGAGCTGTTTTTT
>TRBJ1-1|NA|TRBV6-5|NA
CASRGPALNTEAFF
TGTGCCAGCAGGGGCCCGGCATTGAACACTGAAGCTTTCTTT
>TRBJ2-1|NA|TRBV2|NA
CASREGRPEGFF
TGTGCCAGCAGGGAGGGACGACCGGAAGGGTTCTTC
>TRBJ1-1|NA|TRBV6-1|NA
CASTETQGPNTEAFF
TGTGCCAGCACCGAAACCCAGGGCCCGAACACTGAAGCTTTCTTT
>TRBJ2-5|once|TRBV6-5|NA
CASSYSGPPETQYF
TGTGCCAGCAGTTACTCGGGGCCTCCAGAGACCCAGTACTTC
>TRBJ1-4|NA|TRBV15|NA
CATSMGGGAWNEKLFF
TGTGCCACCAGCATGGGGGGTGGGGCCTGGAATGAAAAACTGTTTTTT
>TRBJ2-1|NA|TRBV2|NA
CASNRQGGSGLNEQFF
TGTGCCAGCAACCGACAGGGAGGATCGGGCCTTAATGAGCAGTTCTTC
>TRBJ2-1|NA|TRBV2|TRBD2
CASSVGTSGRNEQFF
TGTGCCAGCAGTGTTGGGACTAGCGGGAGAAATGAGCAGTTCTTC
>TRBJ2-7|NA|TRBV19|NA
CASSTNRASYEQYF
TGTGCCAGTAGTACAAACAGGGCATCCTACGAGCAGTACTTC
>TRBJ2-7|NA|TRBV12-3/TRBV12-4|NA
CASSLRQSYEQYF
TGTGCCAGCAGTTTACGACAGTCCTACGAGCAGTACTTC
>TRBJ2-7|NA|TRBV6-6|NA
CASSGDGGREQYF
TGTGCCAGCAGTGGAGACGGGGGGCGCGAGCAGTACTTC
>TRBJ2-6|once|TRBV6-6|TRBD1
CASSPRGQGVSGANVLTF
TGTGCCAGCAGTCCCCGGGGACAGGGGGTCTCTGGGGCCAACGTCCTGACTTTC
>TRBJ2-7|NA|TRBV3-1/TRBV3-2|NA
CASSHHSYEQYF
TGTGCCAGCAGCCATCACTCCTACGAGCAGTACTTC
>TRBJ2-5|NA|TRBV24-1|NA
CATSDLSTGAQYF
TGTGCCACCAGTGACCTAAGTACCGGGGCCCAGTACTTC
>TRBJ1-5|NA|TRBV2|TRBD1
CATLRDRGGNQPQHF
TGTGCCACGCTAAGGGACAGGGGCGGCAATCAGCCCCAGCATTTT
>TRBJ1-5|NA|TRBV24-1|NA
CAMDPGTHTADQPQHF
TGTGCCATGGATCCCGGGACACACACAGCCGATCAGCCCCAGCATTTT
>TRBJ1-1|NA|TRBV7-2|NA
CASSMRGLPNTEAFF
TGTGCCAGCAGCATGCGGGGACTCCCGAACACTGAAGCTTTCTTT
>TRBJ2-3|NA|TRBV18|NA
CASSPDRDTSTDTQYF
TGTGCCAGCTCACCAGACCGGGACACAAGCACAGATACGCAGTATTTT
>TRBJ2-3|NA|TRBV29-1|NA
CSVEDWGGSGTDTQYF
TGCAGCGTTGAAGATTGGGGGGGCTCAGGCACAGATACGCAGTATTTT
>TRBJ2-3|NA|TRBV3-1/TRBV3-2|TRBD2
CASSQRGGTDTQYF
TGTGCCAGCAGTCAGCGGGGGGGCACAGATACGCAGTATTTT
>TRBJ2-3|NA|TRBV5-6|NA
CASSLAEVGTDTQYF
TGTGCCAGCAGCTTGGCGGAGGTAGGCACAGATACGCAGTATTTT
>TRBJ1-1|NA|TRBV6-5|NA
CASSSQVATEAFF
TGTGCCAGCAGTTCACAGGTGGCCACTGAAGCTTTCTTT
>TRBJ1-2|NA|TRBV5-1|NA
CASSPSTDRGNYGYTF
TGCGCCAGCAGCCCCAGTACAGACCGGGGTAACTATGGCTACACCTTC